This T cell receptor (beta chain) came from a study of blood T cell repertoires in COVID-19. Study as a whole: The United States, Italy and Spain were the sources of the acute and convalescent COVID-19 samples.

Germline V gene lookup returns CDR1 SGHRS and CDR2 YFSETQ. The CDR3 covers 17 residues. V lost 2 bases, J lost 1 base, and 17 bases lay in between. This table comes from immunoSEQ multiplex PCR, and its TCRdb copy is limited to in-frame clones, with some not included. The data hold about 260,000 clones, with 85% to 90% observed a single time. This clone was seen only once. Membership in each cohort depended on participant-reported clinical history. Participants classified as exposed had met a COVID-19 case within 2 weeks before study entry. The TCR comes from a man aged 50 to 60 who had been exposed to COVID-19. The gene calls are TRBV5-1 and TRBJ2-3; D might be TRBD1 (7 bases). Sequenced sample: PBMCs or T cells enriched from blood (not recorded which). The CDR3 nucleotides read TGCGCCAGCAGCTTAGGAGGGGGCCGGGCCGGCACAGATACGCAGTATTTT. Encoded protein: CASSLGGGRAGTDTQYF.